The clone carrying this T cell receptor beta chain has a count of ten or more. Trimming cost V 0 bases and J 9 bases, with 4 bases left between them. The germline CDR1 and CDR2 sequences are SGDLS and YYNGEE. The CDR3 covers 11 residues. This sample was taken from a study of T-cell reconstitution after alpha-beta-depleted transplantation in children. A TCRbeta library incorporating unique molecular identifiers was prepared. TCRdb reanalysed the PCR reads using MiXCR and keeps one entry per CDR3 protein. Of hundreds of thousands of distinct CDR3 sequences in the sample, more than 9% are singletons; the top ten hold around 20%.

The sequencing here drew on peripheral blood, taken 180 days after TCRalphabeta/CD19-depleted stem cell transplant. This receptor was taken from a male patient between 2 and 15 years old who had a stem cell transplant for chronic granulomatous disease, so the T cells may come from the graft donor. The V and J genes are TRBV9 and TRBJ2-1; D unclear. DNA for the CDR3: TGTGCCAGCAGCGTAGCTAGTGAGCAGTTCTTC. Amino acids: CASSVASEQFF. The whole variable domain, remainder taken from reference TRBV9 and TRBJ2-1, is DSGVTQTPKHLITATGQRVTLRCSPRSGDLSVYWYQQSLDQGLQFLIQYYNGEERAKGNILERFSAQQFPDLHSELNLSSLELGDSALYFCASSVASEQFFGPGTRLTVL.